Described below is a single T cell receptor (beta chain) sequence and its context. This specimen comes from a study of cytomegalovirus exposure and HLA in healthy donors. Both 60 Vbeta primers and 13 Jbeta primers went into the PCR. Clones were sequenced by immunoSEQ multiplex PCR, and TCRdb holds only the in-frame ones, with some missing. The sample has about 94,000 clones, 50% to 80% seen once. The CDR3 totals 18 residues. V lost 6 bases, J lost 4 bases, and 15 bases stayed unmatched. Germline lookup yields CDR1 SEHNR and CDR2 FQNEAQ (reference sequence). The V and J genes are TRBV7-9 and TRBJ1-3, with TRBD1 matching 10 bases. The clonotype was recovered from a man aged 25-45 years in good health and CMV-seronegative. Sequenced material: PBMCs. The CDR3 sequence: CASRGRGTGEFSGNTIYF. CDR3 nucleotide sequence: TGTGCCAGCAGAGGTCGTGGGACAGGGGAATTTTCCGGAAACACCATATATTTT.